The 13 T cell receptor beta chains listed next were all sequenced from one sample in a study of shared clonotypes between healthy human individuals. Assay used: immunoSEQ multiplex PCR; TCRdb lists only in-frame clones, some missing. Of about 2.3 million clones in the sample, approximately 90% were seen once. The sequencing input was naive CD4+ T cells from PBMCs. Subset denoted: CD45RA+ positively selected. The receptors were sampled from a man between 18 and 29 years old in good health. Some clones in this sample may be carry-over from other donors' samples.

This chain links TRBV25-1 with TRBJ2-2, with D possibly matching TRBD2 (5 bases). V was trimmed by 7 bases and J by 7 bases, leaving 13 bases between them. The CDR3 length is 13 residues. Per the germline V gene, CDR1 is MGHDK and CDR2 is SYGVNS. The CDR3 region has the DNA TGTGCCAGCATGGAGTGGGCGGGCGGGGAGCTGTTTTTT. Translated, it gives CASMEWAGGELFF.

This rearrangement joins TRBV7-3 to TRBJ1-2, with 10 nucleotides matching TRBD1. Germline-derived CDR1 and CDR2 are SGHTA and FQGTGA. V was clipped by 4 bases and J by 8 bases; unmatched bases: 4. CDR3 size: 13 residues. CDR3 bases: TGTGCCAGCAGCTCCCGGACAGGGGGAGGCTACACCTTC. It is translated as CASSSRTGGGYTF.

Details on this clone: Distinct nucleotide sequences in the sample also encode this CDR3. The chain carries TRBV11-3 and TRBJ2-2; the match to TRBD2 covers 12 bases. The CDR3 runs to 15 residues. J lost 4 bases, V lost 4 bases, and 1 base had no gene match. Germline values: CDR1 SGHNT, CDR2 YENEEA. The CDR3 protein is CASSSLAGGTGELFF. CDR3 nucleotide sequence: TGTGCCAGCAGCTCACTAGCGGGAGGCACCGGGGAGCTGTTTTTT.

CDR3 DNA: TGCGCCAGCAGCGAAAATTTACGTGGGGGGGCAAGCACAGATACGCAGTATTTT. This encodes CASSENLRGGASTDTQYF. V usage is TRBV4-3 and J usage is TRBJ2-3, with D maybe TRBD2 (7 bases). The CDR3 totals 18 residues. Trimming took off 5 bases at V and 0 bases at J, with 21 bases between the two ends. Germline CDR1 reads LGHNA; CDR2 reads YSLEER.

The J gene is TRBJ1-1, the V gene TRBV28; D is unresolved. The CDR3 loop spans 13 amino acids. Between the trimmed V and J ends, which lost 3 bases and 1 base, there was a span of 6 bases. The germline V gene has CDR1 MDHEN and CDR2 SYDVKM. The CDR3: CASSFWGNTEAFF. CDR3 nucleotide sequence: TGTGCCAGCAGTTTTTGGGGGAACACTGAAGCTTTCTTT.

Points on this clone: The sample holds other DNA sequences that translate to the same CDR3. The chain joins TRBV6-5 to TRBJ1-1, with 9 bases fitting TRBD1. This CDR3 is built from 15 residues. Germline-derived CDR1 and CDR2 are MNHEY and SVGAGI. The V segment lost 4 bases and the J segment 1 base; nucleotides outside the gene matches: 4. The CDR3 DNA is TGTGCCAGCAGTTCGCGACAGGGGGGGAACACTGAAGCTTTCTTT. Translation gives CASSSRQGGNTEAFF.

This chain links TRBV5-5 with TRBJ2-5, with a weak D call TRBD2 (5 bases). With 10 bases removed from V and 5 bases from J, the gap between germline ends came to 21 bases. The CDR3 has 14 amino acids. CDR1 SGHKS and CDR2 YYEKEE come from the germline V gene (reference sequence). The CDR3, as DNA: TGTGCCCGCCGGCGGGTAGGGCCGGAGGAGACCCAGTACTTC. Translated, it gives CARRRVGPEETQYF.

V usage is TRBV15 and J usage is TRBJ2-7, with D tentatively TRBD2 (5 bases). Trimming pared 3 bases from V and 3 bases from J, leaving 12 bases between. This CDR3 is 14 amino acids long. From germline, CDR1 is LNHNV and CDR2 YYDKDF (reference sequence). The CDR3 sequence: CATSSPNEGYEQYF. CDR3 in DNA: TGTGCCACCAGCAGCCCTAATGAGGGCTACGAGCAGTACTTC.

The chain uses TRBV5-8 and TRBJ2-7, with TRBD2 as a possible D gene (6 bases). The CDR3 runs 14 residues. Trimming took 3 bases from V and 10 from J, leaving 20 bases between them. The germline V gene has CDR1 SGHTS and CDR2 YDEGEE. CDR3 region: CASSWQTTSGTQYF. For the CDR3, the DNA is TGTGCCAGCAGCTGGCAGACTACCTCGGGGACTCAGTACTTC.

The rearrangement joins TRBV7-9 to TRBJ2-6; D remains ambiguous. V shed 5 bases and J shed 3 bases, with 20 bases lying between them. Germline lookup yields CDR1 SEHNR and CDR2 FQNEAQ (reference sequence). The CDR3 covers 18 residues. Here the CDR3 DNA reads TGTGCCAGCAGCCGACCCCCGAGGACGTCTAGTGGGGCCAACGTCCTGACTTTC. Its translation: CASSRPPRTSSGANVLTF.

V and J are TRBV5-1 and TRBJ2-1; 10 nucleotides align to TRBD1. With 1 base clipped from V and 4 bases from J, the junction kept 8 bases outside the gene matches. The CDR3 is 17 amino acids. The germline V gene encodes CDR1 SGHRS and CDR2 YFSETQ. The CDR3 loop is CASSLRDRGESYNEQFF. In nucleotides, the CDR3 is TGCGCCAGCAGCTTGAGGGACAGGGGCGAATCATACAATGAGCAGTTCTTC.

The V and J genes are TRBV7-3 and TRBJ2-2; the D gene could be TRBD1 or TRBD2 (5 bases each). The CDR3 is 14 residues long. Germline values: CDR1 SGHTA, CDR2 FQGTGA. Between the trimmed V and J ends, which lost 5 bases and 5 bases, there was a span of 12 bases. DNA for the CDR3: TGTGCCAGCAGCCGGGACCCGGTGACCGGGGAGCTGTTTTTT. Translating it yields CASSRDPVTGELFF.

The chain carries TRBV6-6 and TRBJ1-5; D not resolved. The CDR3 extends over 13 amino acids. Germline V lookup: CDR1 MNHNY, CDR2 SVGAGI (reference sequence). V was shortened by 6 bases and J by 5 bases, with 11 bases between the two germline ends. The CDR3 protein is CASSFERDQPQHF. The CDR3 DNA reads TGTGCCAGCAGCTTCGAGCGGGATCAGCCCCAGCATTTT.